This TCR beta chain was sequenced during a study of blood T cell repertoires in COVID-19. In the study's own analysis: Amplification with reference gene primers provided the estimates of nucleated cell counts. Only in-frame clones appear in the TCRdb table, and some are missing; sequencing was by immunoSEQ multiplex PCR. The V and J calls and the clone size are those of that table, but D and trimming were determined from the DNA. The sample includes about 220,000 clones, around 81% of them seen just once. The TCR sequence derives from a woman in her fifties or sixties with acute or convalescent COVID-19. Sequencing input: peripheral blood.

CDR3 coding DNA: TGTGCCAGCTCCATCGGGATGAACACTGAAGCTTTCTTT. As protein: CASSIGMNTEAFF. V gene TRBV12-3 or TRBV12-4 combines with J gene TRBJ1-1; D gene ambiguous. Trimming stripped 8 bases from V and 0 bases from J, with 10 bases between. The CDR3 runs 13 residues.